This entry describes one TCR beta chain. As processed by the authors: Quantification of nucleated cells was approximated via reference gene primer amplification. The assay was immunoSEQ multiplex PCR, and TCRdb's table has in-frame clones only and misses some. From that table come the V and J calls and clone size; the DNA was used to work out D and trimming. The sample holds some 130,000 clones, roughly 87% seen once. The sample is drawn from a study of blood T cell repertoires in COVID-19. The overall study: The United States, Italy and Spain supplied acute and convalescent COVID-19 samples.

The receptor was isolated from a man older than 75 with acute or convalescent COVID-19. Sequenced: peripheral blood.

Here the CDR3 reads CASSESGGYGYTF. The CDR3, as DNA: TGCGCCAGCAGTGAGTCAGGGGGCTATGGCTACACCTTC. This chain joins TRBV10-1 and TRBJ1-2; possible D gene TRBD1, 6 bases. The germline V gene encodes CDR1 WNHNN and CDR2 SYGVQD (reference sequence). Trimming cost V 0 bases and J 4 bases, with 6 bases left between them. The CDR3 runs 13 residues.